The rows below give T cell receptor beta chains drawn from one sample of a study of cytomegalovirus exposure and HLA in healthy donors. Profiled with immunoSEQ multiplex PCR; TCRdb holds only in-frame clones, not every one. There are 150,000 to 200,000 clones in the sample; about 81% occur only once, and 1% to 1.5% lies in the top ten. Sequenced sample: PBMCs. Source of these receptors: a woman under 40 in good health and CMV-seronegative. Each CDR3 is given with its conserved first and last residue. D genes are given only for firm matches. Only some rows state a clone size, as once, few, many or a class for expanded clones.

abundance: NA; j_gene: TRBJ2-5; d_gene: TRBD1; v_gene: TRBV5-1; CDR3nt: TGCGCCAGCAGCTTGGCCCCGGGACAGAGGGAGACCCAGTACTTC; CDR3aa: CASSLAPGQRETQYF
abundance: few; j_gene: TRBJ1-2; d_gene: NA; v_gene: TRBV29-1; CDR3nt: TGCAGCGTAATCGGTACTAACTATGGCTACACCTTC; CDR3aa: CSVIGTNYGYTF
abundance: many; j_gene: TRBJ1-2; d_gene: NA; v_gene: TRBV27; CDR3nt: TGTGCCAGCAGCCGCCTACCCCTCTATGGCTACACCTTC; CDR3aa: CASSRLPLYGYTF
abundance: NA; j_gene: TRBJ2-7; d_gene: TRBD1; v_gene: TRBV5-1; CDR3nt: TGCGCCAGCAGCTCCACAGGGGTGGGATACGAGCAGTACTTC; CDR3aa: CASSSTGVGYEQYF
abundance: NA; j_gene: TRBJ2-3; d_gene: TRBD2; v_gene: TRBV29-1; CDR3nt: TGCAGCGTACCCTCCCCGGGACTAGCGGGGGCGGGTACGCAGTATTTT; CDR3aa: CSVPSPGLAGAGTQYF
abundance: NA; j_gene: TRBJ1-2; d_gene: TRBD1; v_gene: TRBV5-4; CDR3nt: TGTGCCAGCAGACTACAGCAGGGGGCGCGAGGCTACACCTTC; CDR3aa: CASRLQQGARGYTF
abundance: NA; j_gene: TRBJ2-1; d_gene: NA; v_gene: TRBV27; CDR3nt: TGTGCCAGCAGTTTACTACAGGGAAGCTCCTACAATGAGCAGTTCTTC; CDR3aa: CASSLLQGSSYNEQFF
abundance: NA; j_gene: TRBJ1-5; d_gene: TRBD1; v_gene: TRBV4-1; CDR3nt: TGCGCCAGCAGCCAAGTGGAGACAGGGGGTTTTAGTAATCAGCCCCAGCATTTT; CDR3aa: CASSQVETGGFSNQPQHF
abundance: many; j_gene: TRBJ2-7; d_gene: NA; v_gene: TRBV5-1; CDR3nt: TGCGCCAGCAGCCAGGACAGAGACTTCTACGAGCAGTACTTC; CDR3aa: CASSQDRDFYEQYF
abundance: NA; j_gene: TRBJ2-3; d_gene: NA; v_gene: TRBV2; CDR3nt: TGTGCCAGCAGTGATCGGGAGACAGATACGCAGTATTTT; CDR3aa: CASSDRETDTQYF
abundance: NA; j_gene: TRBJ2-1; d_gene: NA; v_gene: TRBV30; CDR3nt: TGTGCCTGGAGTGCACTAAATGGGTGGGGGGCCTACAATGAGCAGTTCTTC; CDR3aa: CAWSALNGWGAYNEQFF
abundance: NA; j_gene: TRBJ1-4; d_gene: TRBD1; v_gene: TRBV14; CDR3nt: TGTGCCAGCAGCCCACTTGGACAGGGAACTAATGAAAAACTGTTTTTT; CDR3aa: CASSPLGQGTNEKLFF
abundance: NA; j_gene: TRBJ2-7; d_gene: TRBD2; v_gene: TRBV5-6; CDR3nt: TGTGCCAGCAGCTCCCGCGGGGGTTCAGGCGAGCAGTACTTC; CDR3aa: CASSSRGGSGEQYF
abundance: NA; j_gene: TRBJ1-5; d_gene: TRBD1; v_gene: TRBV7-9; CDR3nt: TGTGCCAGCAGCTTAGCAGGGGGCCGGCAGCCCCAGCATTTT; CDR3aa: CASSLAGGRQPQHF